This entry concerns a single T cell receptor (beta chain). What it recognizes is unknown. This entry comes from a study of T-cell reconstitution after alpha-beta-depleted transplantation in children. General observations from the study: In some patients, recipient T cells and intrathymic progenitors surviving conditioning explained high day-60 diversity. One year post-transplant, T-cell counts and diversity were largely derived from T cells produced anew. At around two months after transplant, the alpha-beta T cells were reportedly derived from several hundred expanded clones that came from non-depleted graft cells.

Preparation of the TCRbeta library used unique molecular identifiers. TCRdb called the PCR reads again in MiXCR, with one record for every CDR3 protein. The sample records approximately 230,000 distinct CDR3 sequences, roughly 23% being singletons. The sequence derives from a girl aged 2 to 10 with Fanconi anemia, due to receive a stem cell transplant. The sequenced sample was PBMCs, obtained before TCRalphabeta/CD19-depleted stem cell transplant.

As DNA, the CDR3 is TGCGCCAGCAGCCAGGGGCGGGGGGAGCTGTTTTTT. The encoded protein is CASSQGRGELFF. The chain is built from TRBV4-1 and TRBJ2-2, with D tentatively TRBD1 (5 bases). Germline CDR1 MGHRA, CDR2 YSYEKL. The V gene lost 3 bases and the J gene lost 8 bases, with 7 bases spanning the gap. This CDR3 spans 12 amino acids.